This entry is about one T cell receptor beta chain. Its antigen is not known. The sample is drawn from a study of shared clonotypes between healthy human individuals. Overall study results and limits: In a few donors, around 5.5% of naive CD4 clonotypes appeared in common.

Selected positively for CCR7 and CD45RO-negative, naive CD8 cells excluded terminally differentiated effector memory CD45RA+ cells. Recent vaccinations or acute infections were absent in the healthy HIV-negative adult donors. Germline lookup yields CDR1 SGHAT and CDR2 FQDESV (reference sequence). The CDR3 loop spans 14 amino acids. V was trimmed by 0 bases and J by 2 bases, leaving 7 bases between them. Sequenced by immunoSEQ multiplex PCR; TCRdb stores in-frame clones only, minus some. The sample lists more than 2 million clones, 90% to 95% occurring once. This receptor was identified in a man younger than 30 in good health. Some clones in this sample may be carry-over from other donors' samples. The specimen was naive CD8+ T cells from PBMCs. The genes are TRBV11-1 and TRBJ1-1; a possible D gene is TRBD1 (5 bases). The CDR3 coding sequence is TGTGCCAGCAGCTTAGCGTGGGACAACACTGAAGCTTTCTTT. Amino acids: CASSLAWDNTEAFF.